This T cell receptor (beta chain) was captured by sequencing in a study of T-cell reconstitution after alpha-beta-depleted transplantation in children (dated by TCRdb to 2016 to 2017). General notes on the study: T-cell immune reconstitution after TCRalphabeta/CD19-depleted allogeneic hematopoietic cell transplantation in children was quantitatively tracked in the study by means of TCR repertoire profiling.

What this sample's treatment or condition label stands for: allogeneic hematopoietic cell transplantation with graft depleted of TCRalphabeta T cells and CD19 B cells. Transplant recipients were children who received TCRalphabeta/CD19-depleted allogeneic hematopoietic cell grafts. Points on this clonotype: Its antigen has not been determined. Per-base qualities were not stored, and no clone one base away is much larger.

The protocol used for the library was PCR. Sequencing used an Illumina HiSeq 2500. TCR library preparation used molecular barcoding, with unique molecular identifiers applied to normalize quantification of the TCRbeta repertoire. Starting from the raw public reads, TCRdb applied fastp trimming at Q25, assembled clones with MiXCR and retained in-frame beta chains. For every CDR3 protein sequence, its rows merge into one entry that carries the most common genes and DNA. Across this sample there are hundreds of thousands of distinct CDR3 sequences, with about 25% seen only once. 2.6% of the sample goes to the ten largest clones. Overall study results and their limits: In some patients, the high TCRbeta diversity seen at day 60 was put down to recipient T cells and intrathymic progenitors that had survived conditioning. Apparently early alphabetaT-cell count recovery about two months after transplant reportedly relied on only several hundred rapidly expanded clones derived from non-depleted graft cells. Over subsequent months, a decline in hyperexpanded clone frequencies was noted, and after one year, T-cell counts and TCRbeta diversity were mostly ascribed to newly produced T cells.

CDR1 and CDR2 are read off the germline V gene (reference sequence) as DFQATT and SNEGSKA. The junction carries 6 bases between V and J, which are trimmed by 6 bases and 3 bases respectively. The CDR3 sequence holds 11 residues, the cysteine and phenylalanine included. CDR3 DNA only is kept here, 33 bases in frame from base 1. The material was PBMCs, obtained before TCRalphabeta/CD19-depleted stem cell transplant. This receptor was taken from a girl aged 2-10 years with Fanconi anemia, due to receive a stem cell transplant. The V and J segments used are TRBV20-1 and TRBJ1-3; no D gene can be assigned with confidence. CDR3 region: CSAANGNTIYF. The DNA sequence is TGCAGTGCCGCAAATGGAAACACCATATATTTT.